What follows are 18 T cell receptor beta chains derived from one specimen sequenced in a study of blood T cells in healthy people across ages (dated by TCRdb to between 2015 and 2017). The protocol used for the library was 5' RACE. The run used an Illumina HiSeq 2500. The second PCR ran for about 7 to 11 cycles and used a J-beta primer mix along with a sample-barcoded 5' primer. Clones were called with MiXCR by TCRdb after fastp trimmed the public reads at Q25, and only in-frame beta chains were retained. Merged by CDR3 protein, the rows form single entries marked with the most common genes and DNA. Here the sample has roughly 700,000 distinct CDR3 sequences; 32% occur a single time. The ten largest make up less than 20% of the sample. The source material was blood. Every receptor here comes from an elderly woman in good health. Donor details come from another sample of the same person, matched by shared clones.

On this clonotype: Germline is not matched at one junction end, which may reflect a read error. The chain recombines TRBV6-6 with TRBJ2-2, with D perhaps matching TRBD1 or TRBD2 (6 bases each). The CDR3 length is 15 residues. Germline CDR1 is MNHNY and CDR2 is SVGAGI (reference sequence). The CDR3 bases are TGTGCCAGCCGACAGGAGGGCACGAATACCGGGGAGCTGTTTTTT. Protein product: CASRQEGTNTGELFF.

V gene TRBV11-2 combines with J gene TRBJ1-1; D not certain. This CDR3 comprises 14 residues. The germline CDR1 and CDR2 sequences are SGHAT and FQNNGV. V was cut by 5 bases and J by 0 bases, with 10 bases left in between. In DNA, the CDR3 is TGTGCCAGCAGCGCCGGCCTATTGAACACTGAAGCTTTCTTT. Residues: CASSAGLLNTEAFF.

In this sample, this clonotype turned up a few times. This chain joins TRBV21-1 and TRBJ1-1; the table assigns TRBD1, which was not confirmed against the DNA. TRBV21-1 is an annotated pseudogene. The CDR3 sequence is 14 residues long. As DNA, the CDR3 is TGTGCCAGCAGCCCTCTCGAGGGGGCCACTGAAGCTTTCTTT. Amino acids: CASSPLEGATEAFF.

The chain has TRBV5-1 and TRBJ2-5; 7 positions agree with TRBD1. The CDR3 runs to 16 residues. Germline loops: CDR1 SGHRS, CDR2 YFSETQ. V lost 1 base to trimming and J lost 2 bases; unmatched junction nucleotides: 8. The CDR3: CASSLMWDSSQETQYF. The CDR3 nucleotides read TGCGCCAGCAGCTTGATGTGGGACAGCTCTCAAGAGACCCAGTACTTC.

This chain connects TRBV20-1 to TRBJ2-3; 11 bases match TRBD2. J gave up 2 bases and V 6 bases, and 1 base lay outside the gene matches. The CDR3 is made up of 13 amino acids. The V gene's germline CDR1 is DFQATT and CDR2 SNEGSKA (reference sequence). CDR3 amino acids: CSATSGATDTQYF. Written as DNA, the CDR3 is TGCAGTGCGACTAGCGGGGCCACAGATACGCAGTATTTT.

This clonotype showed up many times. The V and J genes are TRBV20-1 and TRBJ2-5; TRBD2 agrees at 9 bases. With V trimmed by 5 bases and J by 4 bases, 5 bases remained unmatched. The CDR3 runs 13 residues. Germline CDR1 DFQATT, CDR2 SNEGSKA (reference sequence). The CDR3 DNA follows: TGCAGTGCTCAGGGCGGGGGGGCAGAGACCCAGTACTTC. This encodes CSAQGGGAETQYF.

On this clonotype itself: One base away lies a much larger clone, so this may be a sequencing read error. This chain links TRBV7-2 with TRBJ1-1; D remains unclear. V lost 4 bases and J lost 4, with 16 bases in between. CDR3 size: 15 residues. Looked up from germline, CDR1 is SGHTA and CDR2 is FQGNSA. The CDR3 loop reads CASSSSPGTCTEAFF. In nucleotides, the CDR3 is TGTGCCAGCAGCTCAAGCCCTGGCACCTGCACTGAAGCTTTCTTT.

This clonotype was picked up a small number of times. A much larger clone sits a single nucleotide away, making a read error possible. The chain uses TRBV12-3 or TRBV12-4 and TRBJ2-3, with unresolved D. The CDR3 contains 16 residues. With 0 bases removed from V and 1 base from J, the gap between germline ends came to 11 bases. CDR3 protein: CASSLARQVRTDTQYF. CDR3 DNA sequence: TGTGCCAGCAGTTTAGCGAGGCAGGTCCGCACAGATACGCAGTATTTT.

In this sample, this clonotype turned up many times. The chain employs TRBV7-2 and TRBJ2-1; 7 bases agree with TRBD2. Germline lookup yields CDR1 SGHTA and CDR2 FQGNSA. The junction had 13 bases not matched to a gene; V was cut back by 4 bases and J by 7 bases. The CDR3 totals 16 residues. The chain's CDR3 is CASSSLRGGGGNEQFF. Written as DNA, the CDR3 is TGTGCCAGCAGCTCCCTTCGGGGCGGGGGAGGTAATGAGCAGTTCTTC.

V gene TRBV4-3 combines with J gene TRBJ2-1; TRBD2 matches 9 bases. CDR3 length equals 17 residues. From germline, CDR1 is LGHNA and CDR2 YSLEER. The V segment lost 2 bases and the J segment 8 bases; nucleotides outside the gene matches: 13. This chain's CDR3 is CASSQSWGTSSRYEQFF. DNA of the CDR3: TGCGCCAGCAGCCAATCGTGGGGGACTAGCTCCCGGTATGAGCAGTTCTTC.

This clonotype was seen at least ten times. This chain connects TRBV7-2 to TRBJ2-7; 7 positions match TRBD2. Per the germline V gene, CDR1 is SGHTA and CDR2 is FQGNSA. With 1 base clipped from V and 0 bases from J, the junction kept 6 bases outside the gene matches. The CDR3 sequence is 16 residues long. CDR3 sequence reads: CASSLGGGSSSYEQYF. The CDR3 coding sequence is TGTGCCAGCAGCTTAGGGGGGGGGTCGAGCTCCTACGAGCAGTACTTC.

This clonotype was recorded at least ten times. V usage is TRBV24-1 and J usage is TRBJ1-1; D unresolved. The germline V gene has CDR1 KGHDR and CDR2 SFDVKD. V was trimmed by 5 bases and J by 10 bases, leaving 16 bases between them. This CDR3 has 13 amino acids. DNA of the CDR3: TGTGCCACCAGTGCCCCTGATCCCATAGCAGCTTTCTTT. Translation gives CATSAPDPIAAFF.

The chain carries TRBV9 and TRBJ2-4; D is possibly TRBD2 (5 bases). V gave up 0 bases and J gave up 4 bases, with 17 bases separating them. CDR3 length equals 17 residues. Germline loops: CDR1 SGDLS, CDR2 YYNGEE. The CDR3 nucleotides are TGTGCCAGCAGCGTAGGTGGGTCGCGGGCCGTTAAAAACATTCAGTACTTC. It translates to CASSVGGSRAVKNIQYF.

The chain couples TRBV20-1 to TRBJ2-2; 7 nucleotides line up with TRBD1. The J segment lost 4 bases and the V segment lost 5 bases, leaving 10 bases of the junction unmatched. This CDR3 contains 15 residues. CDR1 and CDR2 (germline): DFQATT, SNEGSKA (reference sequence). DNA for the CDR3: TGCAGTGCTGGAAGTCCGGGACAGTCCACCGGGGAGCTGTTTTTT. As protein: CSAGSPGQSTGELFF.

This clonotype was seen many times. This chain uses TRBV2 with TRBJ1-2; D call uncertain. Germline assignment: CDR1 SNHLY and CDR2 FYNNEI. This CDR3 comprises 13 residues. The germline V and J ends were trimmed by 7 bases and 0 bases, with 9 bases remaining between them. The CDR3 DNA sequence: TGTGCCAGCAACGAAGGAGCTAACTATGGCTACACCTTC. This codes for CASNEGANYGYTF.

This clonotype was counted many times. V and J are TRBV29-1 and TRBJ2-1; tentatively, D is TRBD1 or TRBD2 (6 bases each). Germline V gene lookup returns CDR1 SQVTM and CDR2 ANQGSEA. The CDR3 contains 15 residues. V lost 5 bases to trimming and J lost 4 bases, with 18 bases between them. As DNA, the CDR3 is TGCAGCGTTTCGCCTAGGGGGGCCGCTTACAATGAGCAGTTCTTC. Translation gives CSVSPRGAAYNEQFF.

There are many counts of this clonotype. The rearrangement joins TRBV9 to TRBJ2-3; D is unclear. Germline assignment: CDR1 SGDLS and CDR2 YYNGEE. V lost 2 bases and J 3 bases, leaving 13 bases between the germline ends. The CDR3 consists of 15 residues. The CDR3 DNA reads TGTGCCAGCAGCGTCCAACCCATGCCTACAGATACGCAGTATTTT. Amino acid sequence: CASSVQPMPTDTQYF.

In its sample, this clonotype was seen many times. The CDR3 DNA sequence: TGTGCCAGCAGCATCGACCGGGGCTACGAGCAGTACTTC. Its protein product is CASSIDRGYEQYF. The V and J genes are TRBV6-2 or TRBV6-3 and TRBJ2-7, with D possibly matching TRBD2 (5 bases). The CDR3 consists of 13 residues. The V end lost 6 bases, the J end lost 3 bases, and 12 bases lay between the germline ends. Germline V gene sequence: CDR1 MNHEY, CDR2 SVGEGT.